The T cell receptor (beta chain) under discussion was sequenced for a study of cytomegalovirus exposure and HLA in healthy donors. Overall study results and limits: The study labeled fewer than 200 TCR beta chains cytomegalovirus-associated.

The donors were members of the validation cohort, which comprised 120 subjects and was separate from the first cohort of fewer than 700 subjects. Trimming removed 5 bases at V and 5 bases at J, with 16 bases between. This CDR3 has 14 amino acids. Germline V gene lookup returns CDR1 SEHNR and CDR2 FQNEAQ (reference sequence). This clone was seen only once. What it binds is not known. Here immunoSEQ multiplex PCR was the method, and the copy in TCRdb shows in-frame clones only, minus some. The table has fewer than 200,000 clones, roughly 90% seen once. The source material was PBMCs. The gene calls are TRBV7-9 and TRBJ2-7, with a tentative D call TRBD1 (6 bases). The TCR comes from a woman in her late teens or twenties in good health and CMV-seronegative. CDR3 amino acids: CASSVSTGPNEQYF. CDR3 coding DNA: TGTGCCAGCAGCGTCAGTACAGGGCCTAACGAGCAGTACTTC.